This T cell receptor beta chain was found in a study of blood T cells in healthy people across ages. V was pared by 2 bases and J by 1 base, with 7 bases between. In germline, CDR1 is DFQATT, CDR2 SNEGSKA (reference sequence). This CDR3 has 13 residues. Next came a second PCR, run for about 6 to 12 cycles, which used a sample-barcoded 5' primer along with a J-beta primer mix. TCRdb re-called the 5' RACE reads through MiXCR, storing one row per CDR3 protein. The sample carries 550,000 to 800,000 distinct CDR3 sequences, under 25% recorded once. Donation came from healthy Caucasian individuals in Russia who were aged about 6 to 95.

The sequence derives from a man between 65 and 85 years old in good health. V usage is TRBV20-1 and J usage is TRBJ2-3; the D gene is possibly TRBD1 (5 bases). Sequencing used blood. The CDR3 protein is CSARSRGTDTQYF. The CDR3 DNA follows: TGCAGTGCTAGAAGCAGGGGCACAGATACGCAGTATTTT.